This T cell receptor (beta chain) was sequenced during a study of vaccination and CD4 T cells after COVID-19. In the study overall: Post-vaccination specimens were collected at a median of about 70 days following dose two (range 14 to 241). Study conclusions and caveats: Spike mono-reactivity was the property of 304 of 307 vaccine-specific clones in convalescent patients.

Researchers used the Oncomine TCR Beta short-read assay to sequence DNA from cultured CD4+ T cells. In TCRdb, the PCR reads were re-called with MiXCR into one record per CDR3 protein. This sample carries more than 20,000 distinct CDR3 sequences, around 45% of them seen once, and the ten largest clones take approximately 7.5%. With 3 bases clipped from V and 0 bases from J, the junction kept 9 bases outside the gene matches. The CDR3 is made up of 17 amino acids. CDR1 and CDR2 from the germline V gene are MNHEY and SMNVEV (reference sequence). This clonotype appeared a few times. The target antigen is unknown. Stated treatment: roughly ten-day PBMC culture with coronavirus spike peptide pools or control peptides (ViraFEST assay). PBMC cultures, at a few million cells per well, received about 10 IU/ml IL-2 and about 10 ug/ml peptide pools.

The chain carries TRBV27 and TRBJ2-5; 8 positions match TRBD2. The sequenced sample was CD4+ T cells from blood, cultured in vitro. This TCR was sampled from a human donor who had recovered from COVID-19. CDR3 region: CASSLRTSLSYQETQYF. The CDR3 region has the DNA TGTGCCAGCAGTTTGAGGACTAGCCTCTCCTACCAAGAGACCCAGTACTTC.